Below, one T cell receptor beta chain is given with its context. What it binds is not known. Germline V gene sequence: CDR1 SGHRS, CDR2 YFSETQ. V was clipped by 4 bases and J by 1 base, with 11 bases between them. The CDR3 extends over 14 amino acids. Reverse transcription of all isolated RNA meant that expressed TCRB transcripts were sequenced. TCRdb keeps only in-frame clones here, not all; method: immunoSEQ multiplex PCR. Among under 300,000 clones listed, approximately 10% were seen once. The data belong to a study of beta chain features in type 1 diabetes. Turning to the study itself: Healthy donors resembled patients in age, gender and cell yields. General study results and limits: TCRB rearrangement may or may not be influenced by HLA type; here this remained unresolved. Relative to healthy donors, patients appeared to have naive, central memory and Treg TCRB repertoires that were more similar. Patients with Type 1 diabetes showed moderately but significantly shorter TCRB CDR3s in all four CD4+ subsets. Among type 1 diabetes patients, VDJ junctions had fewer insertions and more deletions.

This chain connects TRBV5-1 to TRBJ1-1; D is ambiguous. The sequence derives from a young man with type 1 diabetes. Sequencing input: naive CD4+ T cells from blood. The CDR3 DNA reads as TGCGCCAGCAGCCAGACACCTGCGAACACTGAAGCTTTCTTT. Amino acids: CASSQTPANTEAFF.